One sample yielded the 20 T cell receptor beta chains listed below, sequenced in a study of Ad26.COV2.S vaccination and SARS-CoV-2 variants. Treatment of the sample: roughly 19 received Ad26.COV2.S at low or high dose, single or two shots; several received placebo; per-sample allocation not given. On day 63 after the first injection, vaccine and placebo recipients gave samples. Data came from immunoSEQ multiplex PCR; TCRdb stores just in-frame clones and leaves some out. The sample carries fewer than 500,000 clones, roughly 90% recorded once. Here the sequenced sample was peripheral blood, taken in a trial of Ad26.COV2.S vaccine versus placebo. The receptors derive from a person between 18 and 65 years old who received the Ad26.COV2.S COVID-19 vaccine or a placebo.

V gene TRBV6-5 combines with J gene TRBJ2-7; D could derive from TRBD1 or TRBD2 (6 bases each). This CDR3 is built from 12 residues. Germline CDR1 and CDR2: MNHEY and SVGAGI. The V gene lost 6 bases and the J gene lost 5 bases, with 11 bases spanning the gap. The CDR3 spells CASSRGGDEQYF. The CDR3 DNA reads TGTGCCAGCAGCAGGGGAGGCGACGAGCAGTACTTC.

This clone occurred once. The V call is TRBV27, the J call TRBJ2-1; no clear D gene. Germline lookup yields CDR1 MNHEY and CDR2 SMNVEV (reference sequence). V was pared by 2 bases and J by 6 bases, with 8 bases between. The CDR3 is made up of 13 amino acids. DNA of the CDR3: TGTGCCAGCAGTTTAGGCCTATCCAATGAGCAGTTCTTC. Protein: CASSLGLSNEQFF.

The chain recombines TRBV7-2 with TRBJ2-7; 10 nucleotides line up with TRBD2. Germline loops: CDR1 SGHTA, CDR2 FQGNSA. After removal of 5 bases from V and 3 bases from J, the junction contained 10 bases not matched to a gene. This CDR3 has 16 amino acids. The CDR3, as DNA: TGTGCCAGCAGCATAATCCCGGGACTAGCGCTCTACGAGCAGTACTTC. It translates to CASSIIPGLALYEQYF.

This chain links TRBV19 with TRBJ2-1; D is uncertain. The germline V gene encodes CDR1 LNHDA and CDR2 SQIVND (reference sequence). This CDR3 has 12 residues. Trimming pared 5 bases from V and 6 bases from J, leaving 8 bases between. CDR3 amino acids: CASSHQSNEQFF. CDR3 sequence (DNA): TGTGCCAGTAGTCACCAGAGCAATGAGCAGTTCTTC.

V usage is TRBV15 and J usage is TRBJ1-3, with TRBD1 matching 9 bases. Per the germline V gene, CDR1 is LNHNV and CDR2 is YYDKDF (reference sequence). This CDR3 has 15 residues. The V gene end was trimmed by 4 bases and the J gene end by 4 bases; junction bases not matched to a gene: 5. As DNA, the CDR3 is TGTGCCACCAGCATACAGGGGGCGACCGGAAACACCATATATTTT. Translation gives CATSIQGATGNTIYF.

The gene calls are TRBV4-2 and TRBJ2-7, with D unclear. The CDR3 length is 14 residues. The germline V gene encodes CDR1 LGHNA and CDR2 YNFKEQ. Trimming removed 0 bases at V and 3 bases at J, with 9 bases between. CDR3 in DNA: TGTGCCAGCAGCCAAGATTTAGGGAACTACGAGCAGTACTTC. Translating gives CASSQDLGNYEQYF.

This chain uses TRBV5-1 with TRBJ2-3; D uncertain. Germline-derived CDR1 and CDR2 are SGHRS and YFSETQ. This CDR3 spans 16 amino acids. V lost 4 bases to trimming and J lost 4 bases, with 19 bases between them. This chain's CDR3 is CASSVVPNLMADTQYF. The CDR3 DNA reads TGCGCCAGCAGCGTAGTCCCCAACCTGATGGCAGATACGCAGTATTTT.

V and J are TRBV6-5 and TRBJ2-7; D not certain. Trimming shortened V by 2 bases and J by 0 bases, and 8 bases separated the two germline ends. The CDR3 spans 14 residues. In germline, CDR1 is MNHEY, CDR2 SVGAGI. DNA of the CDR3: TGTGCCAGCAGTTACCTTTCGAGCTCCTACGAGCAGTACTTC. Residues: CASSYLSSSYEQYF.

The chain links TRBV19 to TRBJ1-5, with D possibly being TRBD1 (5 bases). Germline CDR1 reads LNHDA; CDR2 reads SQIVND (reference sequence). Trimming took off 2 bases at V and 5 bases at J, with 10 bases between the two ends. CDR3 length equals 14 residues. The CDR3 loop reads CASSISSGYQPQHF. CDR3 coding DNA: TGTGCCAGTAGTATATCTTCAGGGTATCAGCCCCAGCATTTT.

Of note for this clone: Other nucleotide sequences from this sample produce the same CDR3. V is TRBV6-6 and J is TRBJ1-1; D gene ambiguous. CDR1 and CDR2 (germline): MNHNY, SVGAGI (reference sequence). The CDR3 has 13 amino acids. V was clipped by 6 bases and J by 1 base, with 9 bases between them. The CDR3 spells CASSRTENTEAFF. In nucleotides, the CDR3 is TGTGCCAGCAGCCGAACAGAGAACACTGAAGCTTTCTTT.

J is TRBJ2-7 and V is TRBV19; the D is unclear. Germline V lookup: CDR1 LNHDA, CDR2 SQIVND (reference sequence). This CDR3 has 12 residues. Trimming took 5 bases from V and 10 from J, leaving 15 bases between them. CDR3 region: CASSEVPSEQYF. The CDR3, as DNA: TGTGCCAGTAGTGAGGTCCCCTCGGAACAGTACTTC.

V is TRBV19 and J is TRBJ2-5; TRBD2 aligns across 7 bases. CDR1 and CDR2 (germline): LNHDA, SQIVND (reference sequence). The CDR3 runs 14 residues. The trim removed 7 bases at V and 5 bases at J, leaving 10 bases unmatched. CDR3 coding DNA: TGTGCCAGTACCCTGGGCGGTAGCGGGGAGACCCAGTACTTC. It yields the protein CASTLGGSGETQYF.

This sequence joins TRBV7-9 and TRBJ2-3; D call uncertain. There are 15 residues in the CDR3. Germline-derived CDR1 and CDR2 are SEHNR and FQNEAQ (reference sequence). V lost 0 bases to trimming and J lost 1 base, with 8 bases between them. This CDR3 is CASSLASRGTDTQYF. The CDR3, as DNA: TGTGCCAGCAGCTTAGCTTCTCGGGGCACAGATACGCAGTATTTT.

J is TRBJ2-7 and V is TRBV5-1; 8 bases match TRBD2. This CDR3 region has 16 residues. Germline lookup yields CDR1 SGHRS and CDR2 YFSETQ. Trimming removed 2 bases from V and 6 bases from J; junction bases left unmatched: 13. DNA of the CDR3: TGCGCCAGCAGCTTAGCCCCTGAAAGCGGGAGAATCGAGCAGTACTTC. Its protein product is CASSLAPESGRIEQYF.

The V call is TRBV11-1, the J call TRBJ2-1; TRBD2 agrees at 9 bases. CDR1 is SGHAT, CDR2 FQDESV, per germline (reference sequence). With 3 bases clipped from V and 8 bases from J, the junction kept 8 bases outside the gene matches. The CDR3 is made up of 15 amino acids. This chain's CDR3 is CASSFSGRIVDEQFF. In DNA, the CDR3 is TGTGCCAGCAGCTTTAGCGGGAGAATAGTGGATGAGCAGTTCTTC.

This chain connects TRBV30 to TRBJ1-1, with 7 bases lining up with TRBD1. Trimming cost V 2 bases and J 1 base; bases outside gene matches: 4. Looked up from germline, CDR1 is GTSNPN and CDR2 is SVGIG (reference sequence). The CDR3 runs to 14 residues. CDR3 bases: TGTGCCTGGAGTCCGGGACAGCAGAACACTGAAGCTTTCTTT. Residues: CAWSPGQQNTEAFF.

The chain couples TRBV2 to TRBJ2-7; 9 nucleotides agree with TRBD1. Germline V CDR1 and CDR2: SNHLY, FYNNEI. The CDR3 spans 15 residues. V was clipped by 5 bases and J by 3 bases; unmatched bases: 8. The CDR3 nucleotides are TGTGCCAGCAGTAGAGATGGACAGGGGAACTACGAGCAGTACTTC. Translated, it gives CASSRDGQGNYEQYF.

This clone is a singleton in its sample. The chain uses TRBV5-1 and TRBJ2-5, with 7 nucleotides matching TRBD2. The CDR3 length is 15 residues. The V segment lost 0 bases and the J segment 2 bases; nucleotides outside the gene matches: 4. The germline V gene encodes CDR1 SGHRS and CDR2 YFSETQ. The CDR3 region has the DNA TGCGCCAGCAGCTTGGGTACTAGCGTACAAGAGACCCAGTACTTC. This codes for CASSLGTSVQETQYF. The full variable domain, completed using reference TRBV5-1 and TRBJ2-5, is KAGVTQTPRYLIKTRGQQVTLSCSPISGHRSVSWYQQTPGQGLQFLFEYFSETQRNKGNFPGRFSGRQFSNSRSEMNVSTLELGDSALYLCASSLGTSVQETQYFGPGTRLLVL.

As regards this clone: Other DNA sequences within the sample encode an identical CDR3. This chain uses TRBV9 with TRBJ2-7, with D possibly matching TRBD1 (5 bases). The CDR3 spans 15 residues. The ends were cut back, 0 bases at V and 1 base at J, with 11 bases in the middle. CDR1 and CDR2 from the germline V gene are SGDLS and YYNGEE. The CDR3 nucleotides read TGTGCCAGCAGCGTAGGGACAACGCCTTCCTACGAGCAGTACTTC. Translating gives CASSVGTTPSYEQYF.

The J gene is TRBJ2-7, the V gene TRBV9; 11 nucleotides line up with TRBD2. The CDR3 consists of 17 residues. Germline V lookup: CDR1 SGDLS, CDR2 YYNGEE. V trimming: 3 bases; J trimming: 4 bases; junction bases outside the gene matches: 12. The CDR3 DNA is TGTGCCAGCAGCGGATCTACTGATCTAGCGGGAGGTTACGAGCAGTACTTC. It translates to CASSGSTDLAGGYEQYF.